The next 19 T cell receptor beta chains were all read from a single sample in a study of T cell responses to AZD1222 COVID-19 vaccine. Profiled with immunoSEQ multiplex PCR; TCRdb holds only in-frame clones, not every one. The sample carries 250,000 to 300,000 clones, roughly 93% recorded once. Material: peripheral blood, obtained 28 days after the second AZD1222 dose. The receptors stem from an adult who received the AZD1222 COVID-19 vaccine.

The chain carries TRBV5-4 and TRBJ2-7; the D gene is possibly TRBD2 (7 bases). V lost 6 bases, J lost 5 bases, and 18 bases lay in between. Germline assignment: CDR1 SGHNT and CDR2 YYREEE (reference sequence). There are 14 residues in the CDR3. The CDR3 nucleotides read TGTGCCAGCACCAGGGACGGGGGGCAGAACGAGCAGTACTTC. Its translation: CASTRDGGQNEQYF.

V gene TRBV11-2 combines with J gene TRBJ2-5; 9 positions agree with TRBD2. Per germline, CDR1 SGHAT and CDR2 FQNNGV. The V and J ends lost 6 bases and 1 base, in that order; junction bases with no gene match: 9. The CDR3 is 16 amino acids. This CDR3 reads CASRRPLAGPQETQYF. The CDR3 nucleotides are TGTGCCAGCAGGAGGCCACTAGCGGGCCCCCAAGAGACCCAGTACTTC. Based on the CDR3 plus reference TRBV11-2 and TRBJ2-5, the full variable domain is EAGVAQSPRYKIIEKRQSVAFWCNPISGHATLYWYQQILGQGPKLLIQFQNNGVVDDSQLPKDRFSAERLKGVDSTLKIQPAKLEDSAVYLCASRRPLAGPQETQYFGPGTRLLVL.

This chain connects TRBV18 to TRBJ2-1; 10 positions match TRBD2. CDR1 and CDR2 (germline): KGHSH, LQKENI. The length of the CDR3 is 15 residues. Trimming at V came to 6 bases and at J to 3 bases, leaving 5 bases not matched to a gene. The CDR3 bases are TGTGCCAGCTCGGCCCCTAGCGGGGGCTACAATGAGCAGTTCTTC. This codes for CASSAPSGGYNEQFF.

The V call is TRBV13, the J call TRBJ1-4, with D hard to call. The germline V and J ends were trimmed by 1 base and 5 bases, with 5 bases remaining between them. This CDR3 comprises 13 residues. Germline loops: CDR1 PRHDT, CDR2 FYEKMQ (reference sequence). CDR3 nucleotide sequence: TGTGCCAGCAGCTTAGACCGGAATGAAAAACTGTTTTTT. Amino acid sequence: CASSLDRNEKLFF.

This chain connects TRBV7-8 to TRBJ1-2; D perhaps matches TRBD1 (5 bases). There are 16 residues in the CDR3. CDR1 is SGHVS, CDR2 FQNEAQ, per germline. V was trimmed by 4 bases and J by 5 bases, leaving 20 bases between them. For the CDR3, the DNA is TGTGCCAGCAGCTCCCCCGGGCGGAGGGGCGGGTATGGCTACACCTTC. The encoded protein is CASSSPGRRGGYGYTF.

The gene calls are TRBV5-1 and TRBJ1-1; D is possibly TRBD1 (5 bases). Deletions cut 4 bases from V and 2 bases from J, with 15 bases between. This CDR3 is 15 amino acids long. Germline CDR1 is SGHRS and CDR2 is YFSETQ. CDR3 in amino acids: CASSSTGTANTEAFF. CDR3 nucleotides: TGCGCCAGCAGCAGCACCGGGACGGCAAACACTGAAGCTTTCTTT.

Turning to this clone: The same CDR3 also results from other DNA sequences found in this sample. The chain is built from TRBV5-1 and TRBJ1-6; weak D call: TRBD1 (5 bases). The CDR3 extends over 13 amino acids. The ends were cut back, 0 bases at V and 9 bases at J, with 7 bases in the middle. The V gene's germline CDR1 is SGHRS and CDR2 YFSETQ. The CDR3 bases are TGCGCCAGCAGCTTGGCAGGGTTTTCACCCCTCCACTTT. Its translation: CASSLAGFSPLHF.

This chain joins TRBV7-9 and TRBJ1-6; D gene unclear. CDR3 size: 15 residues. Germline CDR1 SEHNR, CDR2 FQNEAQ (reference sequence). V gave up 1 base and J gave up 7 bases, with 11 bases separating them. The CDR3 spells CASSLGENDNSPLHF. The CDR3 DNA sequence: TGTGCCAGCAGCTTAGGGGAGAACGACAATTCACCCCTCCACTTT.

V is TRBV15 and J is TRBJ1-4, with D unclear. Germline V CDR1 and CDR2: LNHNV, YYDKDF (reference sequence). The CDR3 is 13 amino acids. Trimming cost V 3 bases and J 8 bases, with 10 bases left between them. CDR3: CATSSSLAEKLFF. CDR3 bases: TGTGCCACCAGCAGTTCCCTCGCCGAAAAACTGTTTTTT.

This chain connects TRBV29-1 to TRBJ1-2; D possibly corresponds to TRBD1 (5 bases). CDR3 size: 11 residues. Trimming removed 6 bases at V and 3 bases at J, with 8 bases between. CDR1 and CDR2 from the germline V gene are SQVTM and ANQGSEA. The CDR3 DNA sequence: TGCAGCGTCTGGGACGACTATGGCTACACCTTC. Protein sequence: CSVWDDYGYTF.

The rearrangement joins TRBV5-4 to TRBJ2-1; the D gene could be TRBD1 or TRBD2 (5 bases each). The germline CDR1 and CDR2 sequences are SGHNT and YYREEE (reference sequence). The CDR3 runs to 15 residues. The ends were cut back, 0 bases at V and 2 bases at J, with 9 bases in the middle. CDR3 amino acids: CASSLGGATYNEQFF. CDR3 sequence (DNA): TGTGCCAGCAGCTTGGGAGGGGCAACCTACAATGAGCAGTTCTTC.

Only one count was recorded for this clone. The V and J genes are TRBV6-1 and TRBJ1-2; unclear D gene. The germline V and J ends were trimmed by 0 bases and 2 bases, with 7 bases remaining between them. From germline, CDR1 is MNHNS and CDR2 SASEGT. This CDR3 is built from 14 residues. For the CDR3, the DNA is TGTGCCAGCAGTGAAGCAGGCGGGAACTATGGCTACACCTTC. As protein: CASSEAGGNYGYTF.

The gene calls are TRBV5-1 and TRBJ2-7, with 9 bases matching TRBD2. Per the germline V gene, CDR1 is SGHRS and CDR2 is YFSETQ. With V trimmed by 4 bases and J by 2 bases, 7 bases remained unmatched. The CDR3 totals 15 residues. The CDR3 spells CASSPSTSGPYEQYF. The CDR3 DNA reads as TGCGCCAGCAGCCCCTCGACTAGCGGACCCTACGAGCAGTACTTC.

This sequence joins TRBV2 and TRBJ2-7; tentatively, D is TRBD2 (6 bases). There are 17 residues in the CDR3. Germline CDR1 reads SNHLY; CDR2 reads FYNNEI. Trimming stripped 8 bases from V and 0 bases from J, with 23 bases between. For the CDR3, the DNA is TGTGCCAGCTCACGCCCGGTTGTGGGGGGTAGCTCCTACGAGCAGTACTTC. It yields the protein CASSRPVVGGSSYEQYF.

The CDR3 sequence: CASSLSDFPYEQYF. Written as DNA, the CDR3 is TGCGCCAGCAGCCTCTCGGACTTCCCCTACGAGCAGTACTTC. The chain employs TRBV4-1 and TRBJ2-7; D is perhaps TRBD2 (5 bases). Trimming removed 4 bases from V and 2 bases from J, with 12 bases in between. CDR3 size: 14 residues. Germline lookup yields CDR1 MGHRA and CDR2 YSYEKL.

The chain is built from TRBV19 and TRBJ2-3; 10 bases agree with TRBD2. V dropped 4 bases and J dropped 3; count of bases not matched to a gene: 4. The CDR3 has 15 amino acids. Germline assignment: CDR1 LNHDA and CDR2 SQIVND (reference sequence). The CDR3 reads CASSTASGRTDTQYF. CDR3 coding DNA: TGTGCCAGTAGTACGGCTAGCGGGAGAACAGATACGCAGTATTTT. Together with reference TRBV19 and TRBJ2-3, the CDR3 gives the full variable domain: DGGITQSPKYLFRKEGQNVTLSCEQNLNHDAMYWYRQDPGQGLRLIYYSQIVNDFQKGDIAEGYSVSREKKESFPLTVTSAQKNPTAFYLCASSTASGRTDTQYFGPGTRLTVL.

The rearrangement joins TRBV7-5 to TRBJ2-5. TRBV7-5 is noted as a pseudogene. This CDR3 is built from 14 residues. CDR3 in amino acids: CARSLTGGQETQYF. The CDR3 DNA reads as TGTGCCAGAAGTTTAACAGGAGGTCAAGAGACCCAGTACTTC.

V usage is TRBV28 and J usage is TRBJ1-3; D unclear. V lost 7 bases to trimming and J lost 7 bases, with 8 bases between them. The CDR3 runs 11 residues. CDR1 is MDHEN, CDR2 SYDVKM, per germline. CDR3 bases: TGTGCCAGCAACCGGTTTAACACCATATATTTT. Protein product: CASNRFNTIYF.

This chain's CDR3 is CASSPRTGLGAFF. The DNA of the CDR3 is TGTGCCAGCAGCCCCCGGACGGGACTGGGAGCTTTCTTT. The chain employs TRBV5-6 and TRBJ1-1, with D possibly TRBD1 on 5 matching bases. The V gene's germline CDR1 is SGHDT and CDR2 YYEEEE. Trimming took 4 bases from V and 10 from J, leaving 17 bases between them. The CDR3 totals 13 residues.